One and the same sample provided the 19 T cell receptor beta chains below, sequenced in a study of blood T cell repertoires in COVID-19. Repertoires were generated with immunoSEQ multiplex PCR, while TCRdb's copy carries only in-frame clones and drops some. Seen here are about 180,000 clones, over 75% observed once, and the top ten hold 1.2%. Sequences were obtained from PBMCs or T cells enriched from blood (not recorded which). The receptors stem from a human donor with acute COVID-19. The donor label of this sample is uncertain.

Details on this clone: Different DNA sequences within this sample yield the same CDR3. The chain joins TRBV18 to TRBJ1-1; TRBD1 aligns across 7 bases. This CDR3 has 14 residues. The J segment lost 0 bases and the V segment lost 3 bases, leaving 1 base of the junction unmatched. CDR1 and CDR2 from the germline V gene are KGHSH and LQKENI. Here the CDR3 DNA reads TGTGCCAGCTCACCGGGACAGCTGAACACTGAAGCTTTCTTT. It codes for CASSPGQLNTEAFF.

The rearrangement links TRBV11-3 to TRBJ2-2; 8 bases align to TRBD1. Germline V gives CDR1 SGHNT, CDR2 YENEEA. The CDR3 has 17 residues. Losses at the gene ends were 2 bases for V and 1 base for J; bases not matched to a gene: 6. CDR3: CASSLNRGTGNTGELFF. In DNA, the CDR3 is TGTGCCAGCAGCTTAAACCGCGGGACAGGGAACACCGGGGAGCTGTTTTTT.

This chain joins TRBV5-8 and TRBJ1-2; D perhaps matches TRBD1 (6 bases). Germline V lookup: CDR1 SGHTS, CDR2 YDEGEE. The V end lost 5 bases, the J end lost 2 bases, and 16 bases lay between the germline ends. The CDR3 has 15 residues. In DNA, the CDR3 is TGTGCCAGCAGACCTGTACAGGGCGGAAACTATGGCTACACCTTC. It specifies CASRPVQGGNYGYTF.

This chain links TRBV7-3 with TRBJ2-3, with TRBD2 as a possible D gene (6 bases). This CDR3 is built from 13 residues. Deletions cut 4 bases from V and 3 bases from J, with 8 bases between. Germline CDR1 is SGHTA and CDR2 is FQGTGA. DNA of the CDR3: TGTGCCAGCAGCTCTGGGGGGACAGATACGCAGTATTTT. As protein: CASSSGGTDTQYF.

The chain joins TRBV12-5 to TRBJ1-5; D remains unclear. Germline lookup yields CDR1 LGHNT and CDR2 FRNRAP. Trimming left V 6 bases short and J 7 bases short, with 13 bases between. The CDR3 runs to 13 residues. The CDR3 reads CASGLRVEQPQHF. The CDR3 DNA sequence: TGTGCTAGTGGCCTCCGCGTGGAGCAGCCCCAGCATTTT.

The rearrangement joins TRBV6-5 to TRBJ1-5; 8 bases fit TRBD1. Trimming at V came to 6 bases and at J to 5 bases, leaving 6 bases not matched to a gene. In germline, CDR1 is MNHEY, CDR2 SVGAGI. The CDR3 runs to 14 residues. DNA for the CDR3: TGTGCCAGCAGGAGACAGGGGTTTTATCAGCCCCAGCATTTT. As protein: CASRRQGFYQPQHF.

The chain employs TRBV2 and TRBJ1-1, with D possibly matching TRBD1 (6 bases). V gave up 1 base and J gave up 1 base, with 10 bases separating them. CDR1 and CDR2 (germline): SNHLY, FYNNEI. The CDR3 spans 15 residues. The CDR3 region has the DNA TGTGCCAGCAGTGAAGATCTACAGGGGAACACTGAAGCTTTCTTT. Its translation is CASSEDLQGNTEAFF.

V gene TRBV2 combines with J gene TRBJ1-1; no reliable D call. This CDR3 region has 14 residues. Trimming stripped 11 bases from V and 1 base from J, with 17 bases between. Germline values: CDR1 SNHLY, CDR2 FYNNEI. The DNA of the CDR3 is TGTGCCGCCTTGGCGGTTCGGAGGAACACTGAAGCTTTCTTT. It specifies CAALAVRRNTEAFF.

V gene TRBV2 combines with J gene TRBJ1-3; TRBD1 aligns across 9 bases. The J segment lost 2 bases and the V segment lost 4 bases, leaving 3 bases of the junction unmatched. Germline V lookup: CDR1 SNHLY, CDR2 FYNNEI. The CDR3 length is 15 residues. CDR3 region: CASSVGQGTGNTIYF. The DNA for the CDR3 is TGTGCCAGCAGTGTTGGACAGGGGACTGGAAACACCATATATTTT.

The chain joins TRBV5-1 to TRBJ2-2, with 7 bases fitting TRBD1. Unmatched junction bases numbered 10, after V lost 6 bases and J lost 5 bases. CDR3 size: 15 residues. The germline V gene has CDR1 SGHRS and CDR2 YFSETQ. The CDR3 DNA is TGCGCCAGCAAGCCAACAGGGGTTTCAACCGGGGAGCTGTTTTTT. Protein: CASKPTGVSTGELFF.

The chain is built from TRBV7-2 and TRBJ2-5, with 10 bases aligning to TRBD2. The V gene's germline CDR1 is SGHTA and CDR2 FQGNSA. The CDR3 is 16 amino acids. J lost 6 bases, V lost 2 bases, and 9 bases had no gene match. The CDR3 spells CASSLYLAGALKTQYF. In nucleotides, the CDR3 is TGTGCCAGCAGCTTATATCTAGCGGGGGCCCTCAAGACCCAGTACTTC.

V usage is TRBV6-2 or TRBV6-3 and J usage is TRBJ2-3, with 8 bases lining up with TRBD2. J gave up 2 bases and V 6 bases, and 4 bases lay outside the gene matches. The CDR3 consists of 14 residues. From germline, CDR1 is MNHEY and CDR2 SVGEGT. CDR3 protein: CASSLGGATDTQYF. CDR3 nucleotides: TGTGCCAGCAGCCTCGGGGGGGCCACAGATACGCAGTATTTT.

CDR3 in amino acids: CASSLFRRTSVETQYF. CDR3 bases: TGTGCCAGCAGCTTATTTAGGAGGACTAGCGTGGAGACCCAGTACTTC. V and J are TRBV7-2 and TRBJ2-5, with TRBD2 matching over 9 bases. V dropped 2 bases and J dropped 5; count of bases not matched to a gene: 9. CDR1 SGHTA and CDR2 FQGNSA come from the germline V gene. CDR3 length equals 16 residues.

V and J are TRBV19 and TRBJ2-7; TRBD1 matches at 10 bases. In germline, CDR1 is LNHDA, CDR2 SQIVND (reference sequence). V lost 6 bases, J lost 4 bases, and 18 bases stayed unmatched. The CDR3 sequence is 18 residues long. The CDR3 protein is CASSLTGGAVVPFYEQYF. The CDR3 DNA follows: TGTGCCAGTAGCTTGACAGGGGGCGCGGTAGTCCCCTTTTACGAGCAGTACTTC.

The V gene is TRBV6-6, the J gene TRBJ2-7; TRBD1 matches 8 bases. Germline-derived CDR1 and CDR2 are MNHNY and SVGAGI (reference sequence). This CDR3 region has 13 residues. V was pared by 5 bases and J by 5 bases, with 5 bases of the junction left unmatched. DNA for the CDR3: TGTGCCAGCAGTGACAGGGGAGTGGACGAGCAGTACTTC. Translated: CASSDRGVDEQYF.

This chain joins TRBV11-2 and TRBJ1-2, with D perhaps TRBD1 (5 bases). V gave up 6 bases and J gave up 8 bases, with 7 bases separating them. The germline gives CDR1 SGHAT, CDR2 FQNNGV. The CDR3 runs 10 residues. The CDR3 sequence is CASRGEGYTF. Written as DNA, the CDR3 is TGTGCCAGCAGAGGGGAAGGCTACACCTTC.

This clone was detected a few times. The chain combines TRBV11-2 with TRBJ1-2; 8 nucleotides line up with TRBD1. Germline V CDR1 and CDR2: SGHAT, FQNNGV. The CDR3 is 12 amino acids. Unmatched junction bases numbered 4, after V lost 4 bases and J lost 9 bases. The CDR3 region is CASSSGGTSYTF. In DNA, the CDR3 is TGTGCCAGCAGCTCAGGGGGCACGAGCTACACCTTC.

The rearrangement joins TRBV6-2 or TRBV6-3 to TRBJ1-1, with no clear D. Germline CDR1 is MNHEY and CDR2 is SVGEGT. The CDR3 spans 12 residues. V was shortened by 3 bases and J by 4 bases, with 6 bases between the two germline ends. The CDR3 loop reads CASSYGLTEAFF. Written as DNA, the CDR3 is TGTGCCAGCAGTTATGGGCTCACTGAAGCTTTCTTT.

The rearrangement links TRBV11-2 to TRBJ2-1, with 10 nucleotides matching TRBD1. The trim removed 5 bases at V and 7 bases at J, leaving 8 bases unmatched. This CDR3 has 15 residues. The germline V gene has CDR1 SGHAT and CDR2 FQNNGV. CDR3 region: CASSDRDRGSNEQFF. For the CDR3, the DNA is TGTGCCAGCAGCGACCGGGACAGGGGATCGAATGAGCAGTTCTTC.